This entry concerns a single TCR beta chain. The V end was cut by 3 bases, the J end by 1 base, with 12 bases between. The germline gives CDR1 MNHEY, CDR2 SMNVEV (reference sequence). The CDR3 contains 15 residues. Clones were sequenced by immunoSEQ multiplex PCR, and TCRdb holds only the in-frame ones, with some missing. In the table there are approximately 94,000 clones, about 91% of which are singletons. This sample stems from a study of OX40 agonist ivuxolimab in advanced cancers. Patients who had autoimmune disease history or got systemic immunosuppression were left out. This TCR was sampled from an adult with an advanced solid tumor such as melanoma, head and neck, liver or kidney cancer. J is TRBJ1-1 and V is TRBV27, with D perhaps TRBD1 (5 bases). Material: CD4+ or CD8+ T cells sorted from blood, obtained in a trial of the OX40 agonist ivuxolimab. CDR3 DNA sequence: TGTGCCAGCAGTTTCGACAGCCCGCGGAACACTGAAGCTTTCTTT. Translating it yields CASSFDSPRNTEAFF.